This TCR beta chain was recovered during a study of blood T cell repertoires in COVID-19. This clone was recorded only once. Libraries were prepared by immunoSEQ multiplex PCR; TCRdb keeps only in-frame clonotypes and omits some of them. The sample records hundreds of thousands of clones, approximately 80% being singletons. Germline V gene sequence: CDR1 WNHNN, CDR2 SYGVQD (reference sequence). The CDR3 has 16 residues. J lost 5 bases, V lost 4 bases, and 12 bases had no gene match. The V call is TRBV10-1, the J call TRBJ1-1; TRBD1 agrees at 8 bases. The sequenced material came from peripheral blood. The sequence was collected from a human donor in a cohort sampled during active COVID-19. CDR3 region: CASSGSKGRGHTEAFF. The CDR3 DNA sequence: TGCGCCAGCAGTGGGTCTAAAGGCAGGGGGCATACTGAAGCTTTCTTT.